Sequencing of this TCR beta chain was carried out in a study of molecular identifiers for immune sequencing clone quantification. One entry per CDR3 protein results from TCRdb running MiXCR on the PCR reads. This table has 85,000 to 100,000 distinct CDR3 sequences, 24% appearing once. This CDR3 region has 14 residues. The germline V gene has CDR1 SNHLY and CDR2 FYNNEI. Between the trimmed V and J ends, which lost 2 bases and 9 bases, there was a span of 17 bases. The sequenced material came from naive CD8+ T cells from blood, with Jurkat cell RNA spiked in. Documented subset: FACS-sorted CD8+CD4-CCR7+CD45RA+ naive T cells. The rearrangement links TRBV2 to TRBJ2-7; D unresolved. This TCR was recovered from a human donor in good health. Some libraries in this study had Jurkat cell RNA spiked in. CDR3 protein: CASSERSGSTMQYF. The DNA of the CDR3 is TGTGCCAGCAGTGAACGATCGGGTTCTACGATGCAGTACTTC.